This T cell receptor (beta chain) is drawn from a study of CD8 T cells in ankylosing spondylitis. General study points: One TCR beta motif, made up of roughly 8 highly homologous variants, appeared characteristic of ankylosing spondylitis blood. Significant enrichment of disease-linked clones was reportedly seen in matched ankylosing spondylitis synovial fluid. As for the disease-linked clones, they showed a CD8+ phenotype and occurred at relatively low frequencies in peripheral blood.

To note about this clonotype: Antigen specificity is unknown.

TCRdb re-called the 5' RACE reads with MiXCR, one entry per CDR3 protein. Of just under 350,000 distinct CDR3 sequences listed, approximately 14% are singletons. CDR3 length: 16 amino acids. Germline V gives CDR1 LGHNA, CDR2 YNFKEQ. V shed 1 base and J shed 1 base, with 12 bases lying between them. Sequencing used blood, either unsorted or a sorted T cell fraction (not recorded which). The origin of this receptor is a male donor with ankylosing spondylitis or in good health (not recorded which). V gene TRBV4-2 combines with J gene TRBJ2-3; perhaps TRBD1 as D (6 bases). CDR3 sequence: CASSQGGGAGTDTQYF. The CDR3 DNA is TGTGCCAGCAGCCAAGGTGGGGGCGCGGGCACAGATACGCAGTATTTT.